This TCR beta chain comes out of a study of blood T cells in healthy people across ages (dated by TCRdb to 2015 to 2017). Study-wide context: In model experiments, template switching captured about one uniquely barcoded TCR beta cDNA molecule for every two T cells. The study measured age-related changes in TCR beta repertoire diversity using deep sequencing normalized with unique cDNA molecular identifiers. The donors were divided into four age groups: young (average 16 years), middle-aged (roughly 42), aged (about 56) and long-lived (around 80). To avoid experimental bias, donors of different ages were spread randomly across the sequencing lanes. Using the same blood draw, the study looked at two additional independent replicas of 1 million unique cDNA reads for two donors, one aged 18 to 30 and the other aged 80 or older. Here is what the overall study found, with its caveats: Because the CMV infection status of the donors was unknown, age-related changes in expanded clonotypes may potentially have been confounded. Compared with the aged group, the long-lived group had more naive CD4+ T cells, fewer expanded clones and increased TCR diversity, a pattern suggesting age selection. The percentage of naive T cells measured by flow cytometry correlated strongly with observed TCR beta diversity. Observed TCR beta diversity per million T cells fell roughly linearly with age, and a significant reduction was already apparent by age around 40. Since profiling was done on bulk unsorted PBMCs, naive and antigen-experienced compartments could not be conclusively compared. Estimates of total diversity based on one million sequenced T cells were considered lower bounds and underestimates.

The roughly 37 donors, aged about 6 to 100 years, were systemically healthy Caucasian individuals from Russia. Ten milliliters of peripheral blood were collected from each donor into EDTA-treated Vacutainer tubes. Ficoll-Paque density-gradient centrifugation was used to isolate PBMCs, with at least 6.5 million obtained per sample. Trizol reagent was used to extract total RNA from PBMCs, with at least 6 micrograms per sample. For every donor, flow cytometry on a PBMC aliquot measured the percentage of naive CD45RAhigh/CD27high T cells. Via the germline V gene (reference sequence), CDR1 is LGHDT and CDR2 YNNKEL. The CDR3 numbers 13 residues from cysteine through phenylalanine. CDR3 DNA is the only sequence kept; it has 39 bases, read in frame from the first base. Trimming removed 11 bases from V and 2 bases from J, leaving 13 bases between the germline ends. To prepare the library, 5' RACE was applied. These reads were obtained on an Illumina HiSeq 2500. A second PCR of 7 to 11 cycles was run with a J-beta primer mix and a sample-barcoded 5' primer. A unique molecular identifier was introduced onto each TCR beta cDNA molecule by a template-switch 5' adaptor carrying 12 random nucleotides. Each sample yielded at least 3 million CDR3-containing paired-end reads. First-strand cDNA synthesis was performed from all RNA using the Mint cDNA synthesis kit, with priming by a TRBC-specific oligonucleotide. After uracil-DNA glycosylase treatment, a first 18-cycle PCR used universal primers M1SS and BC2_uni_R on all cDNA. The original pipeline was this. For normalization, 1 million high-quality reads, each with a distinct molecular identifier, were randomly selected from each sample. Reads with shared molecular identifiers were discarded instead of being binned into consensus sequences. MiTCR, run with a Q25 quality threshold and the strictest error-elimination algorithm, handled CDR3 identification, clonotype clustering and error correction. Lower-bound total TCR beta diversity was estimated with a nonparametric unseen species model using Euler transformation. Starting from the raw public reads, TCRdb applied fastp trimming at Q25, assembled clones with MiXCR and retained in-frame beta chains. Rows matching on CDR3 protein sequence are summarized as one entry with the most common DNA and genes. The V and J calls come from TCRdb's annotation, not from the publication. This sample is represented by approximately 1,100,000 distinct CDR3 sequences; roughly 45% of them were singletons. The top ten clonotypes cover about 20% of the sample.

This clonotype was seen only a few times. Its antigen remains undetermined. No base qualities exist here, and no much larger clone lies one base off it. The chain joins TRBV3-1 to TRBJ2-4; TRBD2 is a possible D gene, resting on 6 matching bases. This sequence originates from a woman aged 60-75 years in good health. The sequencing input was blood. In nucleotide form, the sequence is TGTGCCGCGGGGCTTAGGACCAAAAACATTCAGTACTTC. The encoded protein is CAAGLRTKNIQYF.